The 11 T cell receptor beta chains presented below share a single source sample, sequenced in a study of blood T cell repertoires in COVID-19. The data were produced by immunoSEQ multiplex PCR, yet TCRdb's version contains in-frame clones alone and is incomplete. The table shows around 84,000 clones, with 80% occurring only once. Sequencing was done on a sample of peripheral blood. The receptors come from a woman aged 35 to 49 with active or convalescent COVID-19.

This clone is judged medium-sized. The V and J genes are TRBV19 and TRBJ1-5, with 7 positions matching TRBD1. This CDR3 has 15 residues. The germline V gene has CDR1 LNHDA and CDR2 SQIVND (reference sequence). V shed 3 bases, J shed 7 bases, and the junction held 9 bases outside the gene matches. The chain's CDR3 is CASSITPGGVQPQHF. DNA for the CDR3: TGTGCCAGTAGTATCACACCAGGGGGAGTACAGCCCCAGCATTTT.

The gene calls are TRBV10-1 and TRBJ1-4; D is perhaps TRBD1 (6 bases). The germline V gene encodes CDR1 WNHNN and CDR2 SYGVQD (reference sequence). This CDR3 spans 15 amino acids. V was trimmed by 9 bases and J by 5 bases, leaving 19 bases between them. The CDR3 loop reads CARPTGREGNEKLFF. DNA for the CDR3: TGCGCCAGACCAACAGGGAGGGAGGGGAATGAAAAACTGTTTTTT.

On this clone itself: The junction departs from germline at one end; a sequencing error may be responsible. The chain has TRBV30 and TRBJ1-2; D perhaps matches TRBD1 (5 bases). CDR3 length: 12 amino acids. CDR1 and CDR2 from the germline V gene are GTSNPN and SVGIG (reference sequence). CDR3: CAWSLGPSPPDF. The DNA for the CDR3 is TGTGCCTGGAGTTTGGGGCCTTCCCCCCCAGACTTC.

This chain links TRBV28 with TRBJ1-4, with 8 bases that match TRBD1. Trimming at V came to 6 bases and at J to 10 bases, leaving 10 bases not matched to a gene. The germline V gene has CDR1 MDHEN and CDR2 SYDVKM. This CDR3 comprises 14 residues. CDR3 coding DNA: TGTGCCAGCAGCCAGGACAGGGAACGACGAAAACTGTTTTTT. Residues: CASSQDRERRKLFF.

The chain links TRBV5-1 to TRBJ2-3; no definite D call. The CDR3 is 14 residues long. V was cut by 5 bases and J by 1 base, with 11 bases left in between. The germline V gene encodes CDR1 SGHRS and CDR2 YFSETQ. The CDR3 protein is CASSSQSGTDTQYF. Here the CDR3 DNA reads TGCGCCAGCAGTTCACAATCCGGCACAGATACGCAGTATTTT.

The CDR3 loop reads CASSTTGGIPSGANVLTF. Written as DNA, the CDR3 is TGTGCCAGCAGCACGACAGGGGGTATCCCCTCTGGGGCCAACGTCCTGACTTTC. The chain links TRBV28 to TRBJ2-6, with 9 bases aligning to TRBD1. The length of the CDR3 is 18 residues. V was pared by 6 bases and J by 0 bases, with 9 bases of the junction left unmatched. Germline V gene data show CDR1 as MDHEN and CDR2 as SYDVKM.

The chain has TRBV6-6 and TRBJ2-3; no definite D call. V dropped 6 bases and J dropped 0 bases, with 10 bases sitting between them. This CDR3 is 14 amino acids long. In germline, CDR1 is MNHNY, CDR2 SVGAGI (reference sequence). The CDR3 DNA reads TGTGCCAGCAGGCCCCACTCTAGCACAGATACGCAGTATTTT. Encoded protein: CASRPHSSTDTQYF.

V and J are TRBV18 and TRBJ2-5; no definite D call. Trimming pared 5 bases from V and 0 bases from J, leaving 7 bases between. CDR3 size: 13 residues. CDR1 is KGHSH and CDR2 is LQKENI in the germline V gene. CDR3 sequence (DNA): TGTGCCAGCTCATTGACATACCAAGAGACCCAGTACTTC. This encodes CASSLTYQETQYF.

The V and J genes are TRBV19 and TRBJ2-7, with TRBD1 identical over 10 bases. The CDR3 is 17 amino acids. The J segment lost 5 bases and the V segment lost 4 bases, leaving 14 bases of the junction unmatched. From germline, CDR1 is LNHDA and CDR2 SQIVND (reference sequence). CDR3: CASSTIQLRDRGHEQYF. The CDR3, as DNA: TGTGCCAGTAGTACCATCCAGCTCCGGGACAGGGGCCACGAGCAGTACTTC. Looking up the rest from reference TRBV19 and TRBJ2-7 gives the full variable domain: DGGITQSPKYLFRKEGQNVTLSCEQNLNHDAMYWYRQDPGQGLRLIYYSQIVNDFQKGDIAEGYSVSREKKESFPLTVTSAQKNPTAFYLCASSTIQLRDRGHEQYFGPGTRLTVT.

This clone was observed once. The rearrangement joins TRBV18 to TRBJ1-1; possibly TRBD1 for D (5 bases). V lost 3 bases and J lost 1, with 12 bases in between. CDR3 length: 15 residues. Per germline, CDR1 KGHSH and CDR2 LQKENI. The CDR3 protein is CASSPGGPRNTEAFF. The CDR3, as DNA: TGTGCCAGCTCACCCGGGGGACCCAGGAACACTGAAGCTTTCTTT. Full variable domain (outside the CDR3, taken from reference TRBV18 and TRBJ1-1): NAGVMQNPRHLVRRRGQEARLRCSPMKGHSHVYWYRQLPEEGLKFMVYLQKENIIDESGMPKERFSAEFPKEGPSILRIQQVVRGDSAAYFCASSPGGPRNTEAFFGQGTRLTVV.

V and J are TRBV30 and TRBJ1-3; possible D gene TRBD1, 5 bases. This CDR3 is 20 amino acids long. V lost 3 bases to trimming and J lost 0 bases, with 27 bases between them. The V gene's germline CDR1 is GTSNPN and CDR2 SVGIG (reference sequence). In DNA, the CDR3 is TGTGCCTGGAGCGGTAAACTGTGGGGGGAGGGGAGGGCCTCTGGAAACACCATATATTTT. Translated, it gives CAWSGKLWGEGRASGNTIYF.